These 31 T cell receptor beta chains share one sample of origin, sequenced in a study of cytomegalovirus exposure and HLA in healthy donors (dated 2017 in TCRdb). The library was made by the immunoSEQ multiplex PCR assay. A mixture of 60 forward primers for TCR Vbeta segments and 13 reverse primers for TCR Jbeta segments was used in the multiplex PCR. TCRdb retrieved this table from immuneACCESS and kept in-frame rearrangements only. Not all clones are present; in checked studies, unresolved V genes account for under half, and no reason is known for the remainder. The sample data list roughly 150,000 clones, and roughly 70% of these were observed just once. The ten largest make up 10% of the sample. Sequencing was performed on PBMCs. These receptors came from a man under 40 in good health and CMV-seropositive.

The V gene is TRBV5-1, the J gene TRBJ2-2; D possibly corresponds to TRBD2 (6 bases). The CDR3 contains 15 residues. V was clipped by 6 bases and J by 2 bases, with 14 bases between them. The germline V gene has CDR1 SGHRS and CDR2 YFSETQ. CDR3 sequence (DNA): TGCGCCAGCATGTTGGGGGGAACCAACACCGGGGAGCTGTTTTTT. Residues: CASMLGGTNTGELFF.

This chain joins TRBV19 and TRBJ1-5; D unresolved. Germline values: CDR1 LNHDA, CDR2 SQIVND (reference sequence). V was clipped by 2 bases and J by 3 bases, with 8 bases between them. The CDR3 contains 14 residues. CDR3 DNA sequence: TGTGCCAGTAGTATAATCGGGGTCAATCAGCCCCAGCATTTT. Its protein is CASSIIGVNQPQHF.

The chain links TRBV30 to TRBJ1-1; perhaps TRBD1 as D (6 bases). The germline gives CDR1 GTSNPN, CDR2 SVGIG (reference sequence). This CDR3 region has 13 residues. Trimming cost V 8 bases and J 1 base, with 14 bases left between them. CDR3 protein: CAHKQGQNTEAFF. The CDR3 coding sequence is TGTGCCCATAAACAGGGCCAGAACACTGAAGCTTTCTTT.

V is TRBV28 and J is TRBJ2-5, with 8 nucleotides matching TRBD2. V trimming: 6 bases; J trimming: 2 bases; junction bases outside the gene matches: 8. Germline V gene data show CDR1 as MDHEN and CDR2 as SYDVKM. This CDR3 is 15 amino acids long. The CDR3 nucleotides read TGTGCCAGCAGCGGATCGGGGGGGGGTCAAGAGACCCAGTACTTC. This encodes CASSGSGGGQETQYF.

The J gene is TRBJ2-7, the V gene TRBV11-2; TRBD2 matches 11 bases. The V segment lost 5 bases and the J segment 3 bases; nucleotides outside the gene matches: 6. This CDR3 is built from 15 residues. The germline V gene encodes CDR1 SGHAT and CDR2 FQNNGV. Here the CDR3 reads CASSPLAGGVYEQYF. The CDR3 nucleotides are TGTGCCAGCAGCCCCTTAGCGGGAGGGGTCTACGAGCAGTACTTC.

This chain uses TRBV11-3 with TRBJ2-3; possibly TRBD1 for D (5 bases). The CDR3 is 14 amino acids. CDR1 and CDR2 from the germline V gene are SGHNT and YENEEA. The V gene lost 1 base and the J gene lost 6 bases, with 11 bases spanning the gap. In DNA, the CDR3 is TGTGCCAGCAGCTTAGCTGGGGCCCAGGATACGCAGTATTTT. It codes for CASSLAGAQDTQYF.

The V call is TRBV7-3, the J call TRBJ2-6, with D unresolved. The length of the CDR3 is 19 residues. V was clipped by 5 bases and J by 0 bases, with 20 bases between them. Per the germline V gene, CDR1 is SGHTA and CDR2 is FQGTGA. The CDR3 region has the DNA TGTGCCAGCAGCCCAATCGGCGGCCCTTTTACCTCTGGGGCCAACGTCCTGACTTTC. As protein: CASSPIGGPFTSGANVLTF.

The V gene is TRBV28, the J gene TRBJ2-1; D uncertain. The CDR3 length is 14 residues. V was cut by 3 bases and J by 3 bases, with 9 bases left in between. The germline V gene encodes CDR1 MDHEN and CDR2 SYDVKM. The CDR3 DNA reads TGTGCCAGCAGTTTCTCACTGAGCTACAATGAGCAGTTCTTC. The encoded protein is CASSFSLSYNEQFF.

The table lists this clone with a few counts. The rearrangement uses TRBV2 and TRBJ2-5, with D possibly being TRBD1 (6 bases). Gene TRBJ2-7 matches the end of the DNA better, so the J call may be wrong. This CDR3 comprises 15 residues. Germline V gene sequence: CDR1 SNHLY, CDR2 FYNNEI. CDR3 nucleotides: TGTGCCAGCAGGGGTGACAGGAAAAACTCCTACGAGCAGTACTTC. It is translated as CASRGDRKNSYEQYF.

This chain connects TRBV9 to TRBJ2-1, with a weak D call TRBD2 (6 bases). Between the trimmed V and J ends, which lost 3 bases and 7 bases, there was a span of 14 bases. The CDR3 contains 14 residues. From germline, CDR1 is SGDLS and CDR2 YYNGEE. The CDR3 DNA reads TGTGCCAGCAGCGGGAGGGCCTGGGAAAATGAGCAGTTCTTC. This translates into CASSGRAWENEQFF. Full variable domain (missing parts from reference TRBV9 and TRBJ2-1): DSGVTQTPKHLITATGQRVTLRCSPRSGDLSVYWYQQSLDQGLQFLIQYYNGEERAKGNILERFSAQQFPDLHSELNLSSLELGDSALYFCASSGRAWENEQFFGPGTRLTVL.

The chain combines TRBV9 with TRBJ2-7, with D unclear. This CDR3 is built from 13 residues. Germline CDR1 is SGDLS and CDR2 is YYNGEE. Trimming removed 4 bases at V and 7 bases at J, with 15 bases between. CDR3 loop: CASSTVPATEQYF. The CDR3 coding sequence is TGTGCCAGCAGCACAGTACCCGCTACTGAGCAGTACTTC.

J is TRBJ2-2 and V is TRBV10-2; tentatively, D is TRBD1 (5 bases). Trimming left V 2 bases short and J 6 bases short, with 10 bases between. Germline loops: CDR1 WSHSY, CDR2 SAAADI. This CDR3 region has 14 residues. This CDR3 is CASSEQGTSGELFF. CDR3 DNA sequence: TGCGCCAGCAGTGAGCAGGGTACATCCGGGGAGCTGTTTTTT.

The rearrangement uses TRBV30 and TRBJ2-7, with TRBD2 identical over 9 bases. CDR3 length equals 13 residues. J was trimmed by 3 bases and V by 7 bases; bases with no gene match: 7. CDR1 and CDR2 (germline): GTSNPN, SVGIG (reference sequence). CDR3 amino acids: CALSTSGSYEQYF. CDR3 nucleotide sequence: TGTGCCTTATCGACTAGCGGTAGCTACGAGCAGTACTTC.

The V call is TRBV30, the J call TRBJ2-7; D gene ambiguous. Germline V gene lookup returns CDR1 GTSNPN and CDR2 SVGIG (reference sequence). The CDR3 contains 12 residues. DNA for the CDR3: TGTGCTTGCGAACCCTCGGGCTACGAGCAGTACTTC. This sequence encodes CACEPSGYEQYF.

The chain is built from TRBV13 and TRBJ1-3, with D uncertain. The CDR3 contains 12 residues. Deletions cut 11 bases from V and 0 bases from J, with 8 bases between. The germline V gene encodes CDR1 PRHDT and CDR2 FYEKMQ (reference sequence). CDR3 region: CAGGDSGNTIYF. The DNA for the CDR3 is TGTGCCGGAGGCGACTCTGGAAACACCATATATTTT. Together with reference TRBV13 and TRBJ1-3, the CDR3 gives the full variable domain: AAGVIQSPRHLIKEKRETATLKCYPIPRHDTVYWYQQGPGQDPQFLISFYEKMQSDKGSIPDRFSAQQFSDYHSELNMSSLELGDSALYFCAGGDSGNTIYFGEGSWLTVV.

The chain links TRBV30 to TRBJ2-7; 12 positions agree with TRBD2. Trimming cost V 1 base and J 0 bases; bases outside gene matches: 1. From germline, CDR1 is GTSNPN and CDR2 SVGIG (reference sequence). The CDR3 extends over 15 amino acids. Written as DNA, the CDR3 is TGTGCCTGGAGTGGGACTAGCGGGGCCTCCTACGAGCAGTACTTC. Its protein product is CAWSGTSGASYEQYF.

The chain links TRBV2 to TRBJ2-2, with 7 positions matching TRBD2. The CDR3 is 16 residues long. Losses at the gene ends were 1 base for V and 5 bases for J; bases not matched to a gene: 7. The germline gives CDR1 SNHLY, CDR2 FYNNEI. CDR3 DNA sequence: TGTGCCAGCAGTGAAGGGGGGGGATGGGAAACCGGGGAGCTGTTTTTT. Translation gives CASSEGGGWETGELFF.

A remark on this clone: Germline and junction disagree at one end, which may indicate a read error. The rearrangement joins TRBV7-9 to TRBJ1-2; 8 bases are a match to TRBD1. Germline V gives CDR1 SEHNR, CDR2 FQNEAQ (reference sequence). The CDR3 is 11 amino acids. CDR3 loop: CSSSRTGGYTF. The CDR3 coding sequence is TGTTCCAGCAGCCGGACAGGGGGCTACACCTTC.

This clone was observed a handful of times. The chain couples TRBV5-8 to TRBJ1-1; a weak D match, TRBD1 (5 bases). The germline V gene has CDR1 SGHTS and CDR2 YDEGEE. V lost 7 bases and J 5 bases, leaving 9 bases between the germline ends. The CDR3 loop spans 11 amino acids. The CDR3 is CASSKGTEAFF. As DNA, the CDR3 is TGTGCCAGCTCCAAGGGGACTGAAGCTTTCTTT.

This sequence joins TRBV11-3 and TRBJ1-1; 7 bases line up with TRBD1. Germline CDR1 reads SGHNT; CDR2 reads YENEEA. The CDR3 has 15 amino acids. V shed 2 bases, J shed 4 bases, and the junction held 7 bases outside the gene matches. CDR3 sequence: CASSLRGHRSTEAFF. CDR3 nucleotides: TGTGCCAGCAGCTTAAGGGGGCATCGGAGCACTGAAGCTTTCTTT.

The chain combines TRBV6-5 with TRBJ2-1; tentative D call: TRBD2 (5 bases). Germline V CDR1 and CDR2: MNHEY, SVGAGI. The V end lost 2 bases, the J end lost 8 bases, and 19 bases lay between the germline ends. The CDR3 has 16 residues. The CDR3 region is CASSYRGYLEKDEQFF. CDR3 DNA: TGTGCCAGCAGTTACCGGGGTTATCTTGAAAAGGATGAGCAGTTCTTC.

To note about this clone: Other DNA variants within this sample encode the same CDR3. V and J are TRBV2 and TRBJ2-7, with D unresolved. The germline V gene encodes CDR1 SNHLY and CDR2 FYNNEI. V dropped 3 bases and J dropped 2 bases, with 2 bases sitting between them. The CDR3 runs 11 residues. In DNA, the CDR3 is TGTGCCAGCAGTGACACCTACGAGCAGTACTTC. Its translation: CASSDTYEQYF.

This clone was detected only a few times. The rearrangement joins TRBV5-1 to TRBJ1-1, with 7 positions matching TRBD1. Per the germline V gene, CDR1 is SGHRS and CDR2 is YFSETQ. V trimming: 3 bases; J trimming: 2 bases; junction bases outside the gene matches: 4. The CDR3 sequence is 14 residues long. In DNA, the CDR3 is TGCGCCAGCAGCTCGGGACAGACTAACACTGAAGCTTTCTTT. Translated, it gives CASSSGQTNTEAFF.

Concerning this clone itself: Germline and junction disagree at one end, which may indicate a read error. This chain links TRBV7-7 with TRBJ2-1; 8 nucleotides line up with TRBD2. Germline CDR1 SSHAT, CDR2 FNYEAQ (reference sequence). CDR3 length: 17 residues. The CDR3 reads CASSLPSEREKGDEQFF. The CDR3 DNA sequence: TGTGCTAGCAGCCTCCCCTCAGAGCGGGAGAAGGGGGATGAGCAGTTCTTC.

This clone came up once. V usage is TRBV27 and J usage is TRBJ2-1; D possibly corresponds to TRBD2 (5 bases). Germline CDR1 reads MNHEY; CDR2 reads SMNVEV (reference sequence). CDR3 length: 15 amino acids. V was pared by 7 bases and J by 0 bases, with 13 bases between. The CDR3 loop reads CASTPGILSYNEQFF. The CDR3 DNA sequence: TGTGCCAGCACGCCCGGGATCCTCTCCTACAATGAGCAGTTCTTC.

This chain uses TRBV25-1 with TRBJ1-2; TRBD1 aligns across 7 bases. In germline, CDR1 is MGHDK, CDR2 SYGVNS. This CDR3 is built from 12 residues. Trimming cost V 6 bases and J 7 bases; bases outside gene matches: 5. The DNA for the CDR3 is TGTGCCAGCAGGAAGACAGGGAGTGGCTACACCTTC. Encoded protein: CASRKTGSGYTF.

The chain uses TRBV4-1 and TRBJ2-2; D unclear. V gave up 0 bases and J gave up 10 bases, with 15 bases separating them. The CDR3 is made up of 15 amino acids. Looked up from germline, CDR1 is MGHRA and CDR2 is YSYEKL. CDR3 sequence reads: CASSQDPGNIEELFF. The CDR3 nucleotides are TGCGCCAGCAGCCAAGATCCGGGTAATATCGAGGAGCTGTTTTTT.

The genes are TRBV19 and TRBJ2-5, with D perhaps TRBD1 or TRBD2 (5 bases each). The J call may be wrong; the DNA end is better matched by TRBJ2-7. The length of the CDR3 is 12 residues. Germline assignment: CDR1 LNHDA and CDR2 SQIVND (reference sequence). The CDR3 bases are TGTGCCAGTAGGGGAGAGGGACACGAGCAGTACTTC. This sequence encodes CASRGEGHEQYF.

The CDR3 sequence: CAWRAHYEQYF. CDR3 DNA: TGTGCCTGGAGGGCCCACTACGAGCAGTACTTC. V gene TRBV30 combines with J gene TRBJ2-7; D is undetermined. V dropped 3 bases and J dropped 3 bases, with 6 bases sitting between them. The CDR3 is 11 residues long. Germline-derived CDR1 and CDR2 are GTSNPN and SVGIG (reference sequence).

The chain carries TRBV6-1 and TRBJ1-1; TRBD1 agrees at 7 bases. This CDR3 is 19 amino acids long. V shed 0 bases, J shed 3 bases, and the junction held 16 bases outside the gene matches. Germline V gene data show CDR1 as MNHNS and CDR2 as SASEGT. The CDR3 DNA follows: TGTGCCAGCAGTGAAGCGGTTGAGACAGGCCACAGGGGTGACACTGAAGCTTTCTTT. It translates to CASSEAVETGHRGDTEAFF.

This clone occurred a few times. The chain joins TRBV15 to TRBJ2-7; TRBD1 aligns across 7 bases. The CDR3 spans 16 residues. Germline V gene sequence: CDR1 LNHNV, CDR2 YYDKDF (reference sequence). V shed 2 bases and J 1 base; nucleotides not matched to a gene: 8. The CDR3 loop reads CATSRRGQDPSYEQYF. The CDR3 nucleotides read TGTGCCACCAGCAGACGCGGACAGGACCCTTCCTACGAGCAGTACTTC.